The next 21 T cell receptor beta chains were all read from a single sample in a study of T cells after posttransplantation cyclophosphamide. Assay used: immunoSEQ multiplex PCR; TCRdb lists only in-frame clones, some missing. This table holds approximately 52,000 clones, just over 85% found once. Material for sequencing was PBMCs. The source is a man aged 30 to 39 with a blood cancer, CMV-positive, and with a related stem cell donor.

The gene calls are TRBV27 and TRBJ2-1; tentatively, D is TRBD1 (8 bases). V shed 3 bases and J shed 4 bases, with 13 bases lying between them. Per germline, CDR1 MNHEY and CDR2 SMNVEV (reference sequence). The CDR3 is 15 residues long. CDR3 in amino acids: CASSLRGTGYNEQFF. CDR3 nucleotides: TGTGCCAGCAGTTTGCGGGGGACAGGATACAATGAGCAGTTCTTC.

CDR3 DNA: TGTGCCAGTAGTGACCGGGACAGGGGCTACAATGAGCAGTTCTTC. This sequence encodes CASSDRDRGYNEQFF. This chain uses TRBV19 with TRBJ2-1, with 10 positions matching TRBD1. V lost 5 bases, J lost 3 bases, and 4 bases stayed unmatched. Germline V lookup: CDR1 LNHDA, CDR2 SQIVND (reference sequence). CDR3 length: 15 residues.

V is TRBV13 and J is TRBJ1-2; tentatively, D is TRBD1 (5 bases). Deletions cut 1 base from V and 7 bases from J, with 7 bases between. Germline V CDR1 and CDR2: PRHDT, FYEKMQ (reference sequence). This CDR3 is built from 12 residues. This chain's CDR3 is CASSLVGVGYTF. The CDR3 bases are TGTGCCAGCAGCTTAGTAGGGGTTGGCTACACCTTC.

This sequence joins TRBV15 and TRBJ1-2; 7 bases line up with TRBD1. CDR3 length equals 19 residues. Germline V gives CDR1 LNHNV, CDR2 YYDKDF (reference sequence). Germline trimming cut 2 bases from V and 5 bases from J; bases unmatched to any gene: 20. The CDR3 sequence: CATSRQNRGASRGIYGYTF. The DNA of the CDR3 is TGTGCCACCAGCAGACAAAACAGGGGCGCCTCCCGGGGGATATATGGCTACACCTTC. The full variable domain, completed using reference TRBV15 and TRBJ1-2, is DAMVIQNPRYQVTQFGKPVTLSCSQTLNHNVMYWYQQKSSQAPKLLFHYYDKDFNNEADTPDNFQSRRPNTSFCFLDIRSPGLGDTAMYLCATSRQNRGASRGIYGYTFGSGTRLTVV.

The chain is built from TRBV19 and TRBJ1-2, with D perhaps TRBD1 (6 bases). Trimming shortened V by 9 bases and J by 0 bases, and 17 bases separated the two germline ends. Germline CDR1 reads LNHDA; CDR2 reads SQIVND (reference sequence). CDR3 length equals 15 residues. The CDR3 region has the DNA TGTGCCAGCCGTCCGGACAGCGCAGCTAACTATGGCTACACCTTC. The encoded protein is CASRPDSAANYGYTF.

The V call is TRBV19, the J call TRBJ2-1, with a weak D call TRBD1 (5 bases). The germline CDR1 and CDR2 sequences are LNHDA and SQIVND (reference sequence). V lost 2 bases, J lost 0 bases, and 14 bases lay in between. There are 17 residues in the CDR3. The CDR3 DNA follows: TGTGCCAGTAGTATACCTATACAGGTGAGCTCCTACAATGAGCAGTTCTTC. Its protein is CASSIPIQVSSYNEQFF.

This chain joins TRBV21-1 and TRBJ2-7; the table's D gene call, TRBD1, was not cross checked with the DNA. TRBV21-1 constitutes a pseudogene. The length of the CDR3 is 14 residues. CDR3 region: CASLDRGGSYEQYF. The CDR3 bases are TGTGCCAGCTTAGACAGGGGGGGATCCTACGAGCAGTACTTC.

The chain combines TRBV28 with TRBJ2-2; 8 nucleotides align to TRBD1. Germline CDR1 MDHEN, CDR2 SYDVKM. J lost 1 base, V lost 3 bases, and 10 bases had no gene match. The CDR3 runs 18 residues. The CDR3 coding sequence is TGTGCCAGCAGTTTCGGGACAGGCCTTCGATTGAACACCGGGGAGCTGTTTTTT. Translation gives CASSFGTGLRLNTGELFF.

The chain joins TRBV19 to TRBJ1-1; a possible D gene is TRBD1 (5 bases). The germline V gene has CDR1 LNHDA and CDR2 SQIVND (reference sequence). The CDR3 loop spans 14 amino acids. Trimming took off 5 bases at V and 0 bases at J, with 10 bases between the two ends. Here the CDR3 DNA reads TGTGCCAGTAGTCAGGGCCCGATGAACACTGAAGCTTTCTTT. Translating gives CASSQGPMNTEAFF.

The chain combines TRBV5-4 with TRBJ1-1, with D unclear. CDR1 and CDR2 (germline): SGHNT, YYREEE (reference sequence). The ends were cut back, 7 bases at V and 1 base at J, with 5 bases in the middle. The CDR3 runs to 11 residues. DNA for the CDR3: TGTGCCAGCTCAAAGAACACTGAAGCTTTCTTT. Its translation: CASSKNTEAFF.

The chain recombines TRBV7-2 with TRBJ2-5; D is ambiguous. The CDR3 has 15 residues. Germline lookup yields CDR1 SGHTA and CDR2 FQGNSA. Trimming took 2 bases from V and 7 from J, leaving 17 bases between them. CDR3 in amino acids: CASSLMGPQAGTQYF. The CDR3 coding sequence is TGTGCCAGCAGCTTAATGGGTCCCCAAGCAGGGACCCAGTACTTC.

The J gene is TRBJ2-7, the V gene TRBV7-9; a possible D gene is TRBD1 (5 bases). Trimming took off 0 bases at V and 0 bases at J, with 9 bases between the two ends. The CDR3 extends over 15 amino acids. CDR1 is SEHNR and CDR2 is FQNEAQ in the germline V gene (reference sequence). The CDR3 loop is CASSLAWQGSYEQYF. The CDR3 DNA reads TGTGCCAGCAGCTTAGCGTGGCAGGGCTCCTACGAGCAGTACTTC.

The chain combines TRBV5-4 with TRBJ2-1; 10 bases are shared with TRBD2. Germline V gene lookup returns CDR1 SGHNT and CDR2 YYREEE (reference sequence). V dropped 4 bases and J dropped 5; count of bases not matched to a gene: 3. The CDR3 has 14 amino acids. As DNA, the CDR3 is TGTGCCAGCAGCAGCGGGAGGGAGAACAATGAGCAGTTCTTC. Its translation is CASSSGRENNEQFF.

The chain links TRBV2 to TRBJ2-2; 10 positions match TRBD1. Germline V gives CDR1 SNHLY, CDR2 FYNNEI. There are 17 residues in the CDR3. J lost 0 bases, V lost 6 bases, and 7 bases had no gene match. The CDR3 region is CASRPGQGRANTGELFF. The CDR3 DNA reads as TGTGCCAGCAGGCCGGGACAGGGGCGCGCGAACACCGGGGAGCTGTTTTTT.

V and J are TRBV15 and TRBJ2-5; TRBD2 aligns across 16 bases. Unmatched junction bases numbered 10, after V lost 1 base and J lost 2 bases. The CDR3 loop spans 20 amino acids. Germline CDR1 reads LNHNV; CDR2 reads YYDKDF (reference sequence). The CDR3 DNA reads TGTGCCACCAGCAGAGTTACCTACGGGACTAGCGGGAGGGGACAAGAGACCCAGTACTTC. Protein product: CATSRVTYGTSGRGQETQYF.

The V and J genes are TRBV4-1 and TRBJ1-2, with unresolved D. The CDR3 sequence is 15 residues long. V lost 0 bases, J lost 4 bases, and 12 bases lay in between. Germline V gene data show CDR1 as MGHRA and CDR2 as YSYEKL. The CDR3 protein is CASSQESGFPYGYTF. The CDR3 DNA sequence: TGCGCCAGCAGCCAAGAGTCCGGGTTTCCCTATGGCTACACCTTC.

V and J are TRBV7-2 and TRBJ2-5, with TRBD2 matching over 8 bases. The V gene's germline CDR1 is SGHTA and CDR2 FQGNSA. The CDR3 runs 13 residues. V was clipped by 8 bases and J by 4 bases; unmatched bases: 6. CDR3 in amino acids: CASEGLVSETQYF. The CDR3 nucleotides read TGTGCCAGCGAGGGACTAGTATCAGAGACCCAGTACTTC.

The V gene is TRBV28, the J gene TRBJ2-1, with D perhaps matching TRBD2 (5 bases). This CDR3 comprises 18 residues. Germline V gives CDR1 MDHEN, CDR2 SYDVKM. V was cut by 1 base and J by 4 bases, with 20 bases left in between. The CDR3 here is CASSLSSLTTLGYNEQFF. In DNA, the CDR3 is TGTGCCAGCAGTTTATCCAGCCTCACCACACTAGGTTACAATGAGCAGTTCTTC.

The chain recombines TRBV4-3 with TRBJ2-3, with a weak D call TRBD2 (6 bases). The germline V and J ends were trimmed by 1 base and 0 bases, with 23 bases remaining between them. The V gene's germline CDR1 is LGHNA and CDR2 YSLEER. This CDR3 spans 20 amino acids. The chain's CDR3 is CASSQGAFSGQSLSTDTQYF. CDR3 sequence (DNA): TGCGCCAGCAGCCAAGGGGCTTTTAGCGGACAATCCCTTAGCACAGATACGCAGTATTTT.

This chain links TRBV5-1 with TRBJ2-1; 7 positions agree with TRBD2. CDR1 and CDR2 from the germline V gene are SGHRS and YFSETQ. The CDR3 length is 16 residues. Trimming removed 1 base from V and 4 bases from J; junction bases left unmatched: 8. CDR3 bases: TGCGCCAGCAGCTTGTCTGGGGCGGGGGAATACAATGAGCAGTTCTTC. It translates to CASSLSGAGEYNEQFF.

This chain uses TRBV27 with TRBJ2-3, with 9 bases fitting TRBD1. The CDR3 loop spans 17 amino acids. Germline CDR1 reads MNHEY; CDR2 reads SMNVEV (reference sequence). V lost 10 bases, J lost 0 bases, and 14 bases stayed unmatched. DNA for the CDR3: TGTGCCACCTCGCCGCAGATACAGGGGGCTAGCACAGATACGCAGTATTTT. Encoded protein: CATSPQIQGASTDTQYF.